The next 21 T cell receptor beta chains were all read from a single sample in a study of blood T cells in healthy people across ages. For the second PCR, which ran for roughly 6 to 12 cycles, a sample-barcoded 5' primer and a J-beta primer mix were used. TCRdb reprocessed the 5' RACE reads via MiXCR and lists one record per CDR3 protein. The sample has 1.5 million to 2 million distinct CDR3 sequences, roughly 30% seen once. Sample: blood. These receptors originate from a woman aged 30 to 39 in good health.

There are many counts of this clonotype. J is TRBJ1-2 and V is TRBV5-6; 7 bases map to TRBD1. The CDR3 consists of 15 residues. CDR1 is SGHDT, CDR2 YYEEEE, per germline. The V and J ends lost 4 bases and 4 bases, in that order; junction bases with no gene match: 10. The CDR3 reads CASSTGTVRGYGYTF. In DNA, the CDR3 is TGTGCCAGCAGCACTGGGACAGTACGGGGCTATGGCTACACCTTC.

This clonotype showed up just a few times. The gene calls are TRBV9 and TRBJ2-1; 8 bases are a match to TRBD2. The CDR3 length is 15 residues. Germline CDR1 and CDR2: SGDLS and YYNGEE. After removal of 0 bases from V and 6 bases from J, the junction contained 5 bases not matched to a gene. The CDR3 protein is CASSVGGGPSNEQFF. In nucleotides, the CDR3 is TGTGCCAGCAGCGTAGGCGGGGGGCCGAGCAATGAGCAGTTCTTC.

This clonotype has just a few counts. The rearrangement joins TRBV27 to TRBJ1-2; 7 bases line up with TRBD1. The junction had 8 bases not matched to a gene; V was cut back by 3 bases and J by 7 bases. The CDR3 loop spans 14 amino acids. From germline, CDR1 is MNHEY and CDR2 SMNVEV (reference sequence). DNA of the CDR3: TGTGCCAGCAGTTTTGTAGGGGGCAGTCCTGGCTACACCTTC. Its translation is CASSFVGGSPGYTF.

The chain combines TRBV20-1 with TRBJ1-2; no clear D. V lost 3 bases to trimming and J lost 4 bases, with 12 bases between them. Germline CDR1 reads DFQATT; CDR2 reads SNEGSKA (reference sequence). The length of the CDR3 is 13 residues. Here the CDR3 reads CSASARSGYGYTF. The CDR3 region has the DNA TGCAGTGCTAGTGCCCGGAGTGGCTATGGCTACACCTTC.

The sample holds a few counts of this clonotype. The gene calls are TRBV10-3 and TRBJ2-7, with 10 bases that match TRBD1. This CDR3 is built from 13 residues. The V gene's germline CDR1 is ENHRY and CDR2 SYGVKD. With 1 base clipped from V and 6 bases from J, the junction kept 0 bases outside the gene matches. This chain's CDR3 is CAISEWDRGEQYF. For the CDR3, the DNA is TGTGCCATCAGTGAGTGGGACAGGGGCGAGCAGTACTTC.

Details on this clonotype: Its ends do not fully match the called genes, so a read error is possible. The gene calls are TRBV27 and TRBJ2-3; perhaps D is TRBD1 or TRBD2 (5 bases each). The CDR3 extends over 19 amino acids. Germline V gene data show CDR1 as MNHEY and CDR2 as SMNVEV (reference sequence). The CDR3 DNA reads TGTGCCTGCAGTTTGGCCCGGATGGGGGATGGCCCCGGGGCAGATACGCAGTATTTT. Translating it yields CACSLARMGDGPGADTQYF.

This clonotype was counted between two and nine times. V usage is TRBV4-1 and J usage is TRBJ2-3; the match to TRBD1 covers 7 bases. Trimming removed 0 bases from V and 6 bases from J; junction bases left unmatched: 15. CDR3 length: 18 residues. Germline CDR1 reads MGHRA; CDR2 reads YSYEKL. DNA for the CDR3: TGCGCCAGCAGCCAAGAGGCCGGGACAGCCACAGGCCCGGATACGCAGTATTTT. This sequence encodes CASSQEAGTATGPDTQYF.

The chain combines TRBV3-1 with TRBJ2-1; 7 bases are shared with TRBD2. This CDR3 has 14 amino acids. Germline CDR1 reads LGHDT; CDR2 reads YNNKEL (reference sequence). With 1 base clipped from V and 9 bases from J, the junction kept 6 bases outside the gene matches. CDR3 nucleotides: TGTGCCAGCAGCCAAGGGGTATTAGCGGGTGAGCAGTTCTTC. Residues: CASSQGVLAGEQFF.

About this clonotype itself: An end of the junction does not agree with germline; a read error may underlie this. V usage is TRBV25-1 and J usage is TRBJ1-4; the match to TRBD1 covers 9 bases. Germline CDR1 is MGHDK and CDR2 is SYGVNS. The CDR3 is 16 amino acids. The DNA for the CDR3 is TGTGCCAGCAGTGAATTGACAGGGGGAAGTAATGAAAAACGGTTTTTT. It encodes CASSELTGGSNEKRFF.

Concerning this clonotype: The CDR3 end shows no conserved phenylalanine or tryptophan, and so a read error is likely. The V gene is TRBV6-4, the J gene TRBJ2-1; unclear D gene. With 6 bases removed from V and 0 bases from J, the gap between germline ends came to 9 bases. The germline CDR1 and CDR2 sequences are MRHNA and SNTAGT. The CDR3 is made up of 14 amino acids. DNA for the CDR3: TGTGCCAGCAGCGTCGAAAACTCCTACAATGAGCAGTTCTTA. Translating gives CASSVENSYNEQFL.

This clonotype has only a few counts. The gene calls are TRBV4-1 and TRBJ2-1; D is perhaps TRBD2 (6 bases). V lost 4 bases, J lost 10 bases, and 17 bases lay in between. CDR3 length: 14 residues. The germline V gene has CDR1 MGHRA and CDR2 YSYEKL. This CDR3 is CASSRPGTSREQFF. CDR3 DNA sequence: TGCGCCAGCAGCCGGCCAGGAACTAGCCGCGAGCAGTTCTTC.

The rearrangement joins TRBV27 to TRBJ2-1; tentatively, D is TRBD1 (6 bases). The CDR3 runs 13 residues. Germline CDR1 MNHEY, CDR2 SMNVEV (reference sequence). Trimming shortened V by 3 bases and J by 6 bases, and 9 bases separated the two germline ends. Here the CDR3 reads CASSFYRVNEQFF. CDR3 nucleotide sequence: TGTGCCAGCAGTTTTTACAGGGTCAATGAGCAGTTCTTC.

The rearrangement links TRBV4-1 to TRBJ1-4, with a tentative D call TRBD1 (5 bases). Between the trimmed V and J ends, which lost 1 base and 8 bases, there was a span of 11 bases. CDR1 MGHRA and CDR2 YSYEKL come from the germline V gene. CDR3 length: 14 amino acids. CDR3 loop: CASSQVQGYEKLFF. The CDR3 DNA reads TGCGCCAGCAGCCAAGTGCAGGGTTACGAAAAACTGTTTTTT.

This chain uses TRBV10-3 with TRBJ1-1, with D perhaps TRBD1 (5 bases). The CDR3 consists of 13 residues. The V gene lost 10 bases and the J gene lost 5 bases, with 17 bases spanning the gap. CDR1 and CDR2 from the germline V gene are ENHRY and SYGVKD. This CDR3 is CATGSGGRTEAFF. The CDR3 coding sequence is TGTGCCACAGGGTCGGGGGGTAGGACTGAAGCTTTCTTT.

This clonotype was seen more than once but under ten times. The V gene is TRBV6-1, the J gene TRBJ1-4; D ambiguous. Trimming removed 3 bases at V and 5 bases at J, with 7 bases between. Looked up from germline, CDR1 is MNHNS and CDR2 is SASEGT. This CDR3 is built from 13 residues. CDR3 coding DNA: TGTGCCAGCAGTGAGGTTGGGAATGAAAAACTGTTTTTT. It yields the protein CASSEVGNEKLFF.

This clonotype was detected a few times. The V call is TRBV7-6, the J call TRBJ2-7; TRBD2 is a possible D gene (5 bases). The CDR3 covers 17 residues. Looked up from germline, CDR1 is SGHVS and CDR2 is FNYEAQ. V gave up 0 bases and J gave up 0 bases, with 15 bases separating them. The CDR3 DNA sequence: TGTGCCAGCAGCTTAGCGCAAACCGGGATGAGCTCCTACGAGCAGTACTTC. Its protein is CASSLAQTGMSSYEQYF.

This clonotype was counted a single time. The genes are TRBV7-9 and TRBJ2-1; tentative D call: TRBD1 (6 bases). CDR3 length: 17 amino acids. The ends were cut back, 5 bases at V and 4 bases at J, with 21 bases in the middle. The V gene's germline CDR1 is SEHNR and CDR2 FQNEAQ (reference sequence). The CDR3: CASSHQTRVQGYNEQFF. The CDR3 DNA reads TGTGCCAGCAGCCACCAAACGCGGGTACAGGGTTACAATGAGCAGTTCTTC.

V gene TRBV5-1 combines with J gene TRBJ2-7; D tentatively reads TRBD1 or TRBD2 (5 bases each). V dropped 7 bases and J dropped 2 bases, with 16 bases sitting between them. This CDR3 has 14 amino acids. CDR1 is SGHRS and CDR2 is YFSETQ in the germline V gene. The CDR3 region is CASGTTPDAYEQYF. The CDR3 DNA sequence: TGCGCCAGCGGGACCACCCCGGACGCCTACGAGCAGTACTTC.

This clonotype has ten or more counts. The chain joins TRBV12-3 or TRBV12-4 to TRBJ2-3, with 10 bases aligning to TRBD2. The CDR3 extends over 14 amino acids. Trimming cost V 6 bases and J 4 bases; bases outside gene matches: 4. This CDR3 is CASSPSGGADTQYF. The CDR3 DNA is TGTGCCAGCAGCCCTAGCGGGGGTGCAGATACGCAGTATTTT.

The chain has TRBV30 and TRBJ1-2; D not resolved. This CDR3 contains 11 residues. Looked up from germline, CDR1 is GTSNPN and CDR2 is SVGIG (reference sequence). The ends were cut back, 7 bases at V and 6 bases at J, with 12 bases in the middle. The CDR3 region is CAFSPVNGYTF. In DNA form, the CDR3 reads TGTGCCTTCAGCCCGGTGAATGGCTACACCTTC.

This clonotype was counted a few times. The CDR3 sequence is CASAMISGPHNEQFF. The CDR3 DNA reads as TGTGCCAGCGCCATGATTAGCGGTCCTCACAATGAGCAGTTCTTC. The rearrangement links TRBV2 to TRBJ2-1; maybe TRBD2 (6 bases). V lost 8 bases and J lost 5, with 19 bases in between. The CDR3 extends over 15 amino acids. CDR1 is SNHLY, CDR2 FYNNEI, per germline.